This T cell receptor (beta chain) was profiled in a study of blood T cell repertoires in COVID-19. Study information: The United States, Italy and Spain provided the acute and convalescent COVID-19 samples. In each case, the material was cDNA or gDNA derived from T cells, B-cell-depleted T cells, or PBMCs.

CDR1 and CDR2 (germline): SGHNT, YYREEE (reference sequence). CDR3 length equals 16 residues. The germline V and J ends were trimmed by 4 bases and 7 bases, with 21 bases remaining between them. In the source study's methods: Reference gene primers were amplified, and this amplification served to estimate nucleated cell counts. The table came from immunoSEQ multiplex PCR; TCRdb's copy has only in-frame clones and leaves some out. V, J and clone size are taken as reported in that table, and D and trimming were inferred from the DNA itself. The repertoire includes around 140,000 clones, about 74% of them detected once, and roughly 15% sits in the top ten.

The receptor was isolated from a man in his fifties with acute or convalescent COVID-19. The V and J genes are TRBV5-4 and TRBJ2-1, with D hard to call. Sequenced sample: peripheral blood. The DNA for the CDR3 is TGTGCCAGCAGCGTGGTCTTGACGGTAGTCAGGAATGAGCAGTTCTTC. This translates into CASSVVLTVVRNEQFF.